This T cell receptor beta chain was sequenced during a study of T cell responses to AZD1222 COVID-19 vaccine. General study findings and limits: At baseline, just 6 or 7 AZD1222 recipients tested seropositive. A reported finding is that nearly half of spike-specific TCRs target unmutated variant regions. Vaccine-related CD4 TCRs covered spike, predominating at 160-218 and 743-854.

The table came from immunoSEQ multiplex PCR; TCRdb's copy has only in-frame clones and leaves some out. The sample shows tens of thousands of clones, roughly 90% of them seen only once. Notes on this clone: What it recognizes is unknown. The junction departs from the called germline gene at one end, perhaps through a read error.

Germline V gives CDR1 LNHDA, CDR2 SQIVND (reference sequence). This CDR3 has 17 residues. The input for sequencing was peripheral blood, taken on day 0 of AZD1222 vaccination. The chain joins TRBV19 to TRBJ2-5; D may be TRBD1 or TRBD2 (7 bases each). The source of this sequence is an adult in good health. In DNA form, the CDR3 reads TGTGCCAGCAGTAGTGGGGAGGGGGCAGCAGCCCAAGAGACCCAGTACTTC. This codes for CASSSGEGAAAQETQYF.